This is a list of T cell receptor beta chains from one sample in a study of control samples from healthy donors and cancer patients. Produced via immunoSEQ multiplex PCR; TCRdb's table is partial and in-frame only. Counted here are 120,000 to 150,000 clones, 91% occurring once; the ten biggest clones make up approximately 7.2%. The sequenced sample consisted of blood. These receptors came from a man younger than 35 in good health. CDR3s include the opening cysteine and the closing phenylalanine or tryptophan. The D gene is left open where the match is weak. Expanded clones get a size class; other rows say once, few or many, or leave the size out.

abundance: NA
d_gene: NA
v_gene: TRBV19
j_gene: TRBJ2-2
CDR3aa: CASSIYYGEELFF
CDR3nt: TGTGCCAGTAGTATTTATTACGGAGAGGAGCTGTTTTTT

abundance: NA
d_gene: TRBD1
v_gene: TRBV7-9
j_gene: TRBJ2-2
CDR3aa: CASSSPAGGNTGELFF
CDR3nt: TGTGCCAGCAGCTCACCGGCAGGGGGGAACACCGGGGAGCTGTTTTTT

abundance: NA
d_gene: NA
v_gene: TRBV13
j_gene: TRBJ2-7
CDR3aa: CASSPRDSSYEQYF
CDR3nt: TGTGCCAGCAGCCCAAGGGACTCCAGCTACGAGCAGTACTTC

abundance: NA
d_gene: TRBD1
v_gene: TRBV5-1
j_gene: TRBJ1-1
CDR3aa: CASSPDRDTEAFF
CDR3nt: TGCGCCAGCAGCCCTGACAGGGACACTGAAGCTTTCTTT

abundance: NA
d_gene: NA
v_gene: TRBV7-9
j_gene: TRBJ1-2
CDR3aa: CASSSSTEGYGYTF
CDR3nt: TGTGCCAGCAGCTCCTCGACAGAGGGATATGGCTACACCTTC

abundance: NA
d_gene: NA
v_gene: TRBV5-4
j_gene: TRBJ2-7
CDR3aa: CASSAGTLLPYEQYF
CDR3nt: TGTGCCAGCAGCGCAGGGACTCTCCTTCCCTACGAGCAGTACTTC

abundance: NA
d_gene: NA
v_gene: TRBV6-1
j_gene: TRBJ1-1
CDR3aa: CASSETDDMNTEAFF
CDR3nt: TGTGCCAGCAGTGAAACCGATGATATGAACACTGAAGCTTTCTTT

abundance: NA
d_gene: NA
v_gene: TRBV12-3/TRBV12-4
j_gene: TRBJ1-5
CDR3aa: CASSLAVDQPQHF
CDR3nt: TGTGCCAGCAGTTTAGCCGTCGACCAGCCCCAGCATTTT

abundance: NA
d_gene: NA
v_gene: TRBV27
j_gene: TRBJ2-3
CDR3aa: CASSPGTMSTDTQYF
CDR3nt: TGTGCCAGCAGTCCCGGGACCATGAGCACAGATACGCAGTATTTT

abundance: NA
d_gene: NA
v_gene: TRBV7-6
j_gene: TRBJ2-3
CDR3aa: CASSRGQDTDTQYF
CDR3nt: TGTGCCAGCAGCCGGGGACAAGACACAGATACGCAGTATTTT

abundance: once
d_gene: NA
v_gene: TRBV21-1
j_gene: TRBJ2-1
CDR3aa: CASSNGSFRNEQFF
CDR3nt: TGTGCCAGCAGCAATGGGTCATTTAGGAATGAGCAGTTCTTC

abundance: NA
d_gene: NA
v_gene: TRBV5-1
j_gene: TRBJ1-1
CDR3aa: CASSSRVNTEAFF
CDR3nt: TGCGCCAGCAGCTCCAGGGTTAACACTGAAGCTTTCTTT

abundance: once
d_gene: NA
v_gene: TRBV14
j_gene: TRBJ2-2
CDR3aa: CASSQGINTGELFF
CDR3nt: TGTGCCAGCAGCCAAGGCATTAACACCGGGGAGCTGTTTTTT

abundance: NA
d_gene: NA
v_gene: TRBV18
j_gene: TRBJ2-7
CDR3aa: CASSPPYGQSSGEQYF
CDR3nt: TGTGCCAGCTCACCTCCTTACGGACAGAGTTCTGGCGAGCAGTACTTC

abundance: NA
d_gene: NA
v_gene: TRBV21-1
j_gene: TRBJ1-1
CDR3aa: CASSKAGTANTEAFF
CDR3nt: TGTGCCAGCAGCAAAGCCGGGACAGCGAACACTGAAGCTTTCTTT

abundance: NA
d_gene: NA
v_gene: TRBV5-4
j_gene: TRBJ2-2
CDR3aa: CASSFEGRETGELFF
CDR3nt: TGTGCCAGCAGCTTTGAGGGGCGTGAGACCGGGGAGCTGTTTTTT

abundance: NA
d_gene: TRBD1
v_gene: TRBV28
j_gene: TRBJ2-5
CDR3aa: CASSPLSDRGQETQYF
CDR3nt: TGTGCCAGCAGTCCGCTCTCGGACAGGGGACAGGAGACCCAGTACTTC

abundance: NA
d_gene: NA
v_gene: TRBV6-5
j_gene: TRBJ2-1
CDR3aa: CASSYGGELVVRQFF
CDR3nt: TGTGCCAGCAGTTACGGCGGGGAGTTGGTTGTTCGGCAGTTCTTC

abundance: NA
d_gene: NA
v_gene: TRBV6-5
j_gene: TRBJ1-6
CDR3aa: CASSYFVRSPLHF
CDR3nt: TGTGCCAGCAGTTATTTCGTTAGGTCACCCCTCCACTTT

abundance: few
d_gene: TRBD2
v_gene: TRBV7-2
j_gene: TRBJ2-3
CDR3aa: CASSLDLTGGLTDTQYF
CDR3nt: TGTGCCAGCAGCTTAGACTTGACGGGGGGGCTCACAGATACGCAGTATTTT

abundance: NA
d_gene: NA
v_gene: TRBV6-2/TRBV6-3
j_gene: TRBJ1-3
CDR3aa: CASSLGDSGNTIYF
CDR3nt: TGTGCCAGCAGCCTCGGTGACTCTGGAAACACCATATATTTT

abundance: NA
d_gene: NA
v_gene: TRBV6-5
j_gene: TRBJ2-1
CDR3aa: CASSYGPPQGNEQFF
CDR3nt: TGTGCCAGCAGTTACGGGCCCCCTCAGGGCAATGAGCAGTTCTTC

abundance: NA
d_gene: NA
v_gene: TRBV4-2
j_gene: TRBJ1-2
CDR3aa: CASSQGVRGFDYGYTF
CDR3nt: TGTGCCAGCAGCCAGGGGGTTAGAGGCTTTGACTATGGCTACACCTTC

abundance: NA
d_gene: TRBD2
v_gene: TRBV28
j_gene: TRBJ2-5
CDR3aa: CASSLSSGGRETQYF
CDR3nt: TGTGCCAGCAGTTTATCAAGCGGGGGACGAGAGACCCAGTACTTC

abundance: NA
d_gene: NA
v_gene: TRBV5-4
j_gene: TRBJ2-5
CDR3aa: CASRSGTTSETQYF
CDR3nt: TGTGCCAGCAGATCCGGGACAACGTCCGAGACCCAGTACTTC

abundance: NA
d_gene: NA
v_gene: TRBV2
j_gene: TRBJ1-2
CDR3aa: CASSYDYPFYGYTF
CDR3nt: TGTGCCAGCAGTTACGATTACCCGTTCTATGGCTACACCTTC

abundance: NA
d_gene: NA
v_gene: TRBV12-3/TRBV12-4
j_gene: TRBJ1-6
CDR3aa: CASSLVVGAALHF
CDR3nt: TGTGCCAGCAGTTTAGTCGTGGGGGCAGCCCTCCACTTT

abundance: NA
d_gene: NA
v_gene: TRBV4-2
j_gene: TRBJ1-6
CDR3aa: CASSQDDVREGYSPLHF
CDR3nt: TGTGCCAGCAGCCAAGATGATGTCAGAGAAGGTTATTCACCCCTCCACTTT

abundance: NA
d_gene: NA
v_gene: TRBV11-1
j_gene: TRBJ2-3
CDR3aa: CASSSVTDTQYF
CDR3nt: TGTGCCAGCAGCTCCGTTACAGATACGCAGTATTTT

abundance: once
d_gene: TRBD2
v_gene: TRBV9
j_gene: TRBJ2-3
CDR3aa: CASSVQPGLAGEKPTNTQYF
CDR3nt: TGTGCCAGCAGCGTGCAACCGGGACTAGCGGGGGAGAAACCCACAAATACGCAGTATTTT

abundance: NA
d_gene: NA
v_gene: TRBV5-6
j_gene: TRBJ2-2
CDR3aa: CASSLGEVLNTGELFF
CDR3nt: TGTGCCAGCAGCTTGGGGGAGGTATTAAACACCGGGGAGCTGTTTTTT

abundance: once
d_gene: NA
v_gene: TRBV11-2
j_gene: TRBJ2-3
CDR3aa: CASSLDRVTDTQYF
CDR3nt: TGTGCCAGCAGCTTAGACCGGGTCACAGATACGCAGTATTTT

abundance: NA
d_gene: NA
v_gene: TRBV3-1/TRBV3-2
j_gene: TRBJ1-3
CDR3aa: CASSTSSGNTIYF
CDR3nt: TGTGCCAGCAGCACCTCCTCTGGAAACACCATATATTTT

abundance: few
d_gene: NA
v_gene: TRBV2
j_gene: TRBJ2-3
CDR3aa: CASSEMVSTDTQYF
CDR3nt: TGTGCCAGCAGTGAAATGGTTAGCACAGATACGCAGTATTTT

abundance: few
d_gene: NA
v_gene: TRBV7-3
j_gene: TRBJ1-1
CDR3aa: CASSLIGGGNTEAFF
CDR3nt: TGTGCCAGCAGCTTAATAGGAGGGGGGAACACTGAAGCTTTCTTT

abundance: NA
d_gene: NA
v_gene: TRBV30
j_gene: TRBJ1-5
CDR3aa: CAWSRQGGNQPQHF
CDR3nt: TGTGCCTGGAGTCGGCAGGGTGGCAATCAGCCCCAGCATTTT

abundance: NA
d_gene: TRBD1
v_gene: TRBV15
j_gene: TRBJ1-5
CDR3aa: CATSNRGNQPQHF
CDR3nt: TGTGCCACCAGCAACAGGGGGAATCAGCCCCAGCATTTT

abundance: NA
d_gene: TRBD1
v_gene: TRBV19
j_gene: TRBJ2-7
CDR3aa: CASSGNTGQYYEQYF
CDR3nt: TGTGCCAGTAGTGGAAACACGGGACAGTATTACGAGCAGTACTTC

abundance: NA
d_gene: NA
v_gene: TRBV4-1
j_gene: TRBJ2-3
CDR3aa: CASSQLRTDTQYF
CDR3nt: TGCGCCAGCAGCCAACTCAGGACAGATACGCAGTATTTT

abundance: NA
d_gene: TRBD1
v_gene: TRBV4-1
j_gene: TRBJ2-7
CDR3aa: CASSQGIVGQGTYEQYF
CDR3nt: TGCGCCAGCAGCCAGGGAATAGTAGGACAGGGAACCTACGAGCAGTACTTC

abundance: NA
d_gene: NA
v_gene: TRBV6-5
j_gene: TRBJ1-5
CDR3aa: CASSTTGYSNQPQHF
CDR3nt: TGTGCCAGCAGCACGACAGGCTATAGCAATCAGCCCCAGCATTTT

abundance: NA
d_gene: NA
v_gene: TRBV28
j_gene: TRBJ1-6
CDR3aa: CASSLWKDGNSPLHF
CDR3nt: TGTGCCAGCAGTTTATGGAAGGACGGTAATTCACCCCTCCACTTT

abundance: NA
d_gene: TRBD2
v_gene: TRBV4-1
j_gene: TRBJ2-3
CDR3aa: CASSPGTSPDTQYF
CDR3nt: TGCGCCAGCAGCCCCGGGACTAGCCCAGATACGCAGTATTTT

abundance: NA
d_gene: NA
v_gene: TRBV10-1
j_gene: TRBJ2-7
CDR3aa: CASSESLRPYEQYF
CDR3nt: TGCGCCAGCAGTGAGTCCCTCCGGCCTTACGAGCAGTACTTC

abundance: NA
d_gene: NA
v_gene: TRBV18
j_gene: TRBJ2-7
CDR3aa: CASSPPARDEQYF
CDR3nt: TGTGCCAGCTCACCACCTGCAAGGGACGAGCAGTACTTC

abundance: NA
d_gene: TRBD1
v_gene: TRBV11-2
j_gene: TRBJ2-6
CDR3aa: CASSLDLIGQGDSGANVLTF
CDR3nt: TGTGCCAGCAGCTTAGATCTCATTGGACAGGGCGACTCTGGGGCCAACGTCCTGACTTTC

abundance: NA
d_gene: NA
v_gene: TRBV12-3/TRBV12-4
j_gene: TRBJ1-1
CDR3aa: CASSLGTVRRAFF
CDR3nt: TGTGCCAGCAGTTTGGGGACGGTAAGAAGAGCTTTCTTT

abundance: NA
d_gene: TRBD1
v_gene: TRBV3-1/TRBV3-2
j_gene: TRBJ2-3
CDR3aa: CASSLKQGIVADTQYF
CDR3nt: TGTGCCAGCAGCCTTAAACAGGGGATCGTCGCGGATACGCAGTATTTT

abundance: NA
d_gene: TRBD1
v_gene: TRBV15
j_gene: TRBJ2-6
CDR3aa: CATSRGLRTGRGANVLTF
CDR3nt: TGTGCCACCAGCAGAGGCCTCCGGACAGGGCGTGGGGCCAACGTCCTGACTTTC